Listed here are 32 T cell receptor beta chains from one sample, sequenced in a study of blood T cell repertoires in COVID-19. Assay used: immunoSEQ multiplex PCR; TCRdb lists only in-frame clones, some missing. The top ten clones hold about 16% of a sample with tens of thousands of clones, almost 85% of them seen once. Sample: peripheral blood. The receptors stem from a man aged 55 to 70 with COVID-19, enrolled during active disease.

The chain is built from TRBV2 and TRBJ1-5; 8 bases agree with TRBD1. Germline-derived CDR1 and CDR2 are SNHLY and FYNNEI. This CDR3 region has 15 residues. Trimming cost V 4 bases and J 12 bases; bases outside gene matches: 14. CDR3 nucleotides: TGTGCCAGCAGTGCTCAGGGGGCACTGGCTTCACTCCAGCATTTT. Amino acid sequence: CASSAQGALASLQHF. Filled out from reference TRBV2 and TRBJ1-5, the complete variable domain reads EPEVTQTPSHQVTQMGQEVILRCVPISNHLYFYWYRQILGQKVEFLVSFYNNEISEKSEIFDDQFSVERPDGSNFTLKIRSTKLEDSAMYFCASSAQGALASLQHFGDGTRLSIL.

The chain combines TRBV9 with TRBJ2-3; TRBD2 agrees at 7 bases. V lost 3 bases to trimming and J lost 2 bases; unmatched junction nucleotides: 3. The CDR3 length is 14 residues. CDR1 and CDR2 from the germline V gene are SGDLS and YYNGEE. The CDR3 region is CASSAREVTDTQYF. CDR3 in DNA: TGTGCCAGCAGCGCCCGGGAGGTCACAGATACGCAGTATTTT.

This clone was counted once. The chain uses TRBV11-1 and TRBJ1-5, with unresolved D. The germline V gene encodes CDR1 SGHAT and CDR2 FQDESV (reference sequence). V lost 5 bases and J 2 bases, leaving 7 bases between the germline ends. This CDR3 is 13 amino acids long. CDR3 coding DNA: TGTGCCAGCAGCACAAACCGCAATCAGCCCCAGCATTTT. It encodes CASSTNRNQPQHF.

This clone was counted between two and nine times. CDR3 residues: CASSFPGTQPTNTF. CDR3 DNA sequence: TGTGCCAGCAGTTTCCCAGGCACCCAACCCACGAACACCTTC. This rearrangement joins TRBV28 to TRBJ1-2; D call uncertain. The germline V gene encodes CDR1 MDHEN and CDR2 SYDVKM. V was pared by 3 bases and J by 12 bases, with 20 bases between. The CDR3 sequence is 14 residues long.

In this sample, this clone turned up a few times. This sequence joins TRBV18 and TRBJ1-3, with a tentative D call TRBD1 (5 bases). The CDR3 spans 15 residues. Per germline, CDR1 KGHSH and CDR2 LQKENI. Deletions cut 3 bases from V and 1 base from J, with 10 bases between. The CDR3 loop reads CASSPGTGSGNTIYF. The CDR3 DNA follows: TGTGCCAGCTCACCCGGGACTGGGTCTGGAAACACCATATATTTT.

J is TRBJ1-5 and V is TRBV28; a weak D match, TRBD1 (5 bases). The CDR3 is 13 amino acids. The V end was cut by 3 bases, the J end by 6 bases, with 9 bases between. CDR1 and CDR2 from the germline V gene are MDHEN and SYDVKM. For the CDR3, the DNA is TGTGCCAGCAGTTTTTCGACAGCTCAGCCCCAGCATTTT. As protein: CASSFSTAQPQHF.

The chain is built from TRBV3-1 (or the pseudogene TRBV3-2) and TRBJ2-1; D is undetermined. The CDR3 loop spans 15 amino acids. V gave up 7 bases and J gave up 7 bases, with 20 bases separating them. The germline V gene encodes CDR1 LGHDT and CDR2 YNNKEL (reference sequence). This CDR3 reads CASTISALNRNEQFF. The CDR3 DNA reads as TGTGCCAGCACCATCAGCGCTCTGAACCGAAATGAGCAGTTCTTC.

The V and J genes are TRBV28 and TRBJ1-4; TRBD1 aligns across 9 bases. Germline trimming cut 9 bases from V and 7 bases from J; bases unmatched to any gene: 12. Germline CDR1 is MDHEN and CDR2 is SYDVKM. The CDR3 length is 15 residues. The CDR3 coding sequence is TGTGCCAGTAAGCCTCCGGGACAGGGTTTTGAAAAACTGTTTTTT. It is translated as CASKPPGQGFEKLFF.

The gene calls are TRBV7-2 and TRBJ2-7, with D perhaps matching TRBD1 (6 bases). V was shortened by 7 bases and J by 6 bases, with 13 bases between the two germline ends. CDR1 is SGHTA and CDR2 is FQGNSA in the germline V gene. CDR3 length: 12 amino acids. CDR3 coding DNA: TGTGCCAGCAACGACAGGAACGGCGAGCAGTACTTC. Protein product: CASNDRNGEQYF.

The rearrangement links TRBV6-5 to TRBJ1-2; D gene ambiguous. V lost 6 bases to trimming and J lost 4 bases, with 15 bases between them. CDR1 is MNHEY and CDR2 is SVGAGI in the germline V gene. The CDR3 is 14 residues long. As DNA, the CDR3 is TGTGCCAGCAGGGGCTACTCCAGCGGCTATGGCTACACCTTC. Translation gives CASRGYSSGYGYTF.

This chain connects TRBV29-1 to TRBJ1-2; D is possibly TRBD1 (6 bases). CDR3 length equals 16 residues. Germline CDR1 SQVTM, CDR2 ANQGSEA. V was clipped by 3 bases and J by 2 bases, with 19 bases between them. CDR3 sequence reads: CSVEAGVSNFNYGYTF. CDR3 in DNA: TGCAGCGTTGAGGCAGGGGTCTCCAACTTCAACTATGGCTACACCTTC.

J is TRBJ2-2 and V is TRBV2; 7 nucleotides line up with TRBD2. Germline CDR1 reads SNHLY; CDR2 reads FYNNEI. This CDR3 contains 13 residues. Germline trimming cut 6 bases from V and 8 bases from J; bases unmatched to any gene: 6. Written as DNA, the CDR3 is TGTGCCAGCAGCGAGGGACTATATGGGGAGCTGTTTTTT. Encoded protein: CASSEGLYGELFF.

The rearrangement joins TRBV5-1 to TRBJ1-4; 8 bases are a match to TRBD1. V shed 4 bases, J shed 3 bases, and the junction held 5 bases outside the gene matches. The CDR3 contains 15 residues. Germline CDR1 reads SGHRS; CDR2 reads YFSETQ. The chain's CDR3 is CASSLGQGPNEKLFF. The CDR3 DNA reads as TGCGCCAGCAGCCTCGGACAGGGACCTAATGAAAAACTGTTTTTT.

Note on this clone: Sequence at one end of the junction differs from germline and may be a read error. The chain employs TRBV6-5 and TRBJ2-5, with D possibly being TRBD1 (6 bases). Germline V CDR1 and CDR2: MNHEY, SVGAGI. This CDR3 is built from 13 residues. CDR3 loop: CASSDSGVETQYF. The CDR3, as DNA: TGTGCCAGCAGTGACTCAGGGGTGGAGACCCAGTACTTC.

V gene TRBV5-6 combines with J gene TRBJ1-3; 9 positions match TRBD1. CDR1 and CDR2 (germline): SGHDT, YYEEEE. The length of the CDR3 is 18 residues. After removal of 4 bases from V and 2 bases from J, the junction contained 13 bases not matched to a gene. The CDR3 region is CASSPLTTGGKAGNTIYF. The CDR3 DNA is TGTGCCAGCAGCCCACTTACTACAGGGGGCAAGGCTGGAAACACCATATATTTT.

The chain combines TRBV5-6 with TRBJ2-5; maybe TRBD1 (6 bases). CDR3 length: 18 residues. V was pared by 3 bases and J by 1 base, with 22 bases between. Germline CDR1 reads SGHDT; CDR2 reads YYEEEE. CDR3 region: CASSSSPASDRFQETQYF. In DNA, the CDR3 is TGTGCCAGCAGCTCATCACCGGCCTCAGACAGGTTCCAAGAGACCCAGTACTTC.

This clone has just a few counts. The rearrangement links TRBV3-1 (or the pseudogene TRBV3-2) to TRBJ1-2; perhaps TRBD1 as D (5 bases). CDR1 is LGHDT and CDR2 is YNNKEL in the germline V gene (reference sequence). Trimming left V 4 bases short and J 4 bases short, with 7 bases between. This CDR3 contains 12 residues. The CDR3 DNA follows: TGTGCCAGCAGCCCCCAGGGCTATGGCTACACCTTC. It codes for CASSPQGYGYTF.

This chain joins TRBV2 and TRBJ2-1, with unresolved D. Trimming cost V 6 bases and J 8 bases, with 8 bases left between them. CDR1 and CDR2 from the germline V gene are SNHLY and FYNNEI. This CDR3 comprises 11 residues. CDR3 protein: CASSQVYEQFF. CDR3 DNA: TGTGCCAGCAGCCAGGTCTATGAGCAGTTCTTC.

This chain joins TRBV24-1 and TRBJ2-5; 10 bases match TRBD2. Germline CDR1 is KGHDR and CDR2 is SFDVKD. Germline trimming cut 4 bases from V and 1 base from J; bases unmatched to any gene: 8. The CDR3 is made up of 17 amino acids. The CDR3 nucleotides are TGTGCCACCAGTGAAGCGGGGGGGGCGCCCGTCCAAGAGACCCAGTACTTC. Its translation: CATSEAGGAPVQETQYF.

The chain carries TRBV4-1 and TRBJ1-5; D may be TRBD1 (6 bases). CDR3 size: 14 residues. Germline V lookup: CDR1 MGHRA, CDR2 YSYEKL. Trimming stripped 6 bases from V and 6 bases from J, with 15 bases between. The CDR3 DNA reads TGCGCCAGCAGAGTTCGGGCAGGGGCTCAGCCCCAGCATTTT. Its translation: CASRVRAGAQPQHF.

The CDR3 loop reads CASSLELVVPDTQYF. CDR3 DNA: TGTGCCAGCAGCTTAGAACTAGTCGTTCCAGATACGCAGTATTTT. This chain joins TRBV11-2 and TRBJ2-3; weak D call: TRBD2 (5 bases). The CDR3 is made up of 15 amino acids. CDR1 and CDR2 from the germline V gene are SGHAT and FQNNGV. V lost 0 bases and J lost 4, with 11 bases in between.

V usage is TRBV28 and J usage is TRBJ1-2; the D is unclear. The CDR3 covers 13 residues. V gave up 7 bases and J gave up 7 bases, with 16 bases separating them. Germline values: CDR1 MDHEN, CDR2 SYDVKM. The CDR3 sequence: CASTELQFFGYTF. CDR3 bases: TGTGCCAGCACAGAGTTACAGTTCTTTGGCTACACCTTC.

V usage is TRBV9 and J usage is TRBJ2-3, with 10 nucleotides matching TRBD1. This CDR3 contains 19 residues. CDR1 and CDR2 from the germline V gene are SGDLS and YYNGEE. The ends lost 3 bases at V and 0 bases at J; junction bases unmatched: 13. CDR3 bases: TGTGCCAGCAGCGGACAGGGGGCAAATTTCCTTCTTAGCACAGATACGCAGTATTTT. The encoded protein is CASSGQGANFLLSTDTQYF.

The chain couples TRBV7-9 to TRBJ1-4; 10 bases are shared with TRBD1. From germline, CDR1 is SEHNR and CDR2 FQNEAQ (reference sequence). V lost 5 bases to trimming and J lost 5 bases; unmatched junction nucleotides: 2. The CDR3 covers 14 residues. This chain's CDR3 is CASSMGQGNEKLFF. CDR3 DNA: TGTGCCAGCAGCATGGGACAGGGGAATGAAAAACTGTTTTTT.

The chain has TRBV12-3 or TRBV12-4 and TRBJ2-5; D unclear. This CDR3 is 12 amino acids long. V was pared by 7 bases and J by 4 bases, with 10 bases between. Written as DNA, the CDR3 is TGTGCCAGCACCCAAAACGGAGAGACCCAGTACTTC. This translates into CASTQNGETQYF.

Concerning this clone itself: In the same sample, other DNA sequences code for this CDR3. This chain links TRBV7-2 with TRBJ1-5, with D hard to call. CDR1 is SGHTA, CDR2 FQGNSA, per germline. Trimming took 5 bases from V and 4 from J, leaving 6 bases between them. This CDR3 has 12 residues. DNA for the CDR3: TGTGCCAGCAGCGGTCAGAATCAGCCCCAGCATTTT. It is translated as CASSGQNQPQHF. Complete variable domain (other parts from reference TRBV7-2 and TRBJ1-5): GAGVSQSPSNKVTEKGKDVELRCDPISGHTALYWYRQSLGQGLEFLIYFQGNSAPDKSGLPSDRFSAERTGGSVSTLTIQRTQQEDSAVYLCASSGQNQPQHFGDGTRLSIL.

The chain is built from TRBV3-1 (or the pseudogene TRBV3-2) and TRBJ2-1; possibly TRBD1 for D (6 bases). Germline CDR1 reads LGHDT; CDR2 reads YNNKEL (reference sequence). Trimming removed 5 bases from V and 9 bases from J, with 11 bases in between. The CDR3 consists of 12 residues. CDR3 nucleotides: TGTGCCAGCAGCAGCCTAGGGGGTGAGCAGTTCTTC. Residues: CASSSLGGEQFF.

This clone was seen a handful of times. This chain joins TRBV23-1 and TRBJ2-2, with TRBD2 identical over 7 bases. TRBV23-1 is flagged as an ORF with uncertain function. The V segment lost 11 bases and the J segment 9 bases; nucleotides outside the gene matches: 6. The CDR3 is 11 residues long. DNA of the CDR3: TGCGCCCACAGCGGGGAATGGGAGCTGTTTTTT. Protein sequence: CAHSGEWELFF.

The chain couples TRBV9 to TRBJ2-1; D might be TRBD1 (6 bases). The V end lost 3 bases, the J end lost 4 bases, and 8 bases lay between the germline ends. The CDR3 length is 13 residues. CDR1 is SGDLS, CDR2 YYNGEE, per germline. CDR3 amino acids: CASSGGQYNEQFF. Written as DNA, the CDR3 is TGTGCCAGCAGCGGTGGACAGTACAATGAGCAGTTCTTC. The variable domain in full, with the rest retrieved from reference TRBV9 and TRBJ2-1, is DSGVTQTPKHLITATGQRVTLRCSPRSGDLSVYWYQQSLDQGLQFLIQYYNGEERAKGNILERFSAQQFPDLHSELNLSSLELGDSALYFCASSGGQYNEQFFGPGTRLTVL.

The chain joins TRBV13 to TRBJ1-2; D is possibly TRBD1 (5 bases). Germline CDR1 and CDR2: PRHDT and FYEKMQ (reference sequence). V lost 5 bases and J 2 bases, leaving 9 bases between the germline ends. This CDR3 comprises 13 residues. The CDR3 here is CASSGAGNYGYTF. CDR3 nucleotide sequence: TGTGCCAGCAGCGGGGCAGGGAACTATGGCTACACCTTC.

The chain carries TRBV2 and TRBJ2-3; 13 bases agree with TRBD2. The germline V gene encodes CDR1 SNHLY and CDR2 FYNNEI. The V gene end was trimmed by 5 bases and the J gene end by 2 bases; junction bases not matched to a gene: 7. The CDR3 covers 17 residues. In DNA, the CDR3 is TGTGCCAGCAGTCGTTGGACTAGCGGGGGAGACACAGATACGCAGTATTTT. Its translation: CASSRWTSGGDTDTQYF.

The rearrangement links TRBV4-1 to TRBJ2-4, with TRBD2 matching 9 bases. The CDR3 is made up of 17 amino acids. V shed 1 base, J shed 2 bases, and the junction held 6 bases outside the gene matches. Per the germline V gene, CDR1 is MGHRA and CDR2 is YSYEKL. The CDR3 bases are TGCGCCAGCAGCCAAGGGACTAGCGTTGGGTCCAAAAACATTCAGTACTTC. It specifies CASSQGTSVGSKNIQYF.